This T cell receptor (beta chain) was recorded in a study of T-cell reconstitution after alpha-beta-depleted transplantation in children. The table lists this clonotype with many counts. Its antigen is unknown. Construction of the TCRbeta library involved unique molecular identifiers. TCRdb recomputed calls from the PCR reads with MiXCR, one row per CDR3 protein. Of 600,000 to 800,000 distinct CDR3 sequences listed, around 13% are singletons. Between the trimmed V and J ends, which lost 2 bases and 0 bases, there was a span of 18 bases. Germline V gene data show CDR1 as SGHRS and CDR2 as YFSETQ. This CDR3 contains 18 residues. Study-level points and caveats: Surviving recipient T cells and thymic progenitors accounted for the high day-60 TCRbeta diversity observed in some patients.

Source: PBMCs, taken before TCRalphabeta/CD19-depleted stem cell transplant. The rearrangement links TRBV5-1 to TRBJ2-1; D remains ambiguous. The source is a girl aged 2-10 years with congenital amegakaryocytic thrombocytopenia, due to receive a stem cell transplant. CDR3 DNA: TGCGCCAGCAGCTTCGCAACGCTAAGGTTGAACTCCTACAATGAGCAGTTCTTC. Translating it yields CASSFATLRLNSYNEQFF.